This TCR beta chain was recovered during a study of PD-L1 blockade in urothelial cancer. Study-level background: Blood drawn 3 weeks (second dose) and 6 weeks after treatment start was analyzed. Blood samples had a median of 141,255 T cells.

Stated time point: pretreatment peripheral blood. Urothelial carcinoma, locally advanced or metastatic, affected the patients. Measured with immunoSEQ multiplex PCR; TCRdb has only the in-frame clones, and not every one. This table holds 32,000 or so clones, over 75% found once. General study results and limits: A below-median TCR clonality in blood before treatment predicted better survival.

For this clone: Its antigen is unidentified.

The sample in question was PBMCs, obtained around atezolizumab (anti-PD-L1) treatment. This TCR was sampled from a man in his 60s with urothelial cancer.

The CDR3 here is CASSHMGGQRNTEAFF. For the CDR3, the DNA is TGTGCCAGCTCCCACATGGGGGGGCAGAGGAACACTGAAGCTTTCTTT. V gene TRBV18 combines with J gene TRBJ1-1; tentative D call: TRBD1 (6 bases). V lost 6 bases and J lost 1, with 18 bases in between. This CDR3 spans 16 amino acids. Germline values: CDR1 KGHSH, CDR2 LQKENI.